What follows is one T cell receptor beta chain and its context. This entry comes from a study of human T cells and chemical hapten exposure. For the study at large: Minor pooled library volume differences mainly drove per-sample TCR yield variation.

Time point defined: patch test 3, about 24 weeks after DPC sensitization. Treatment indicated: therapeutic diphenylcyclopropenone sensitization with weekly scalp DPC. TCRdb itself ran the RACE reads through MiXCR, one entry per CDR3 protein. The repertoire holds tens of thousands of distinct CDR3 sequences, with over 10% as singletons. The TCR sequence derives from a woman aged 50 to 65 with alopecia areata. Some clones in this sample may be carry-over from other donors' samples. The starting material was whole blood, obtained in connection with sensitization to the hapten diphenylcyclopropenone (DPC).

The CDR3 DNA is TGTGCCAGCTCACCACAGGCGGGGCAAGAGACCCAGTACTTC. Protein: CASSPQAGQETQYF. The genes are TRBV18 and TRBJ2-5; tentatively, D is TRBD2 (6 bases). Trimming shortened V by 1 base and J by 2 bases, and 8 bases separated the two germline ends. This CDR3 spans 14 amino acids. Germline values: CDR1 KGHSH, CDR2 LQKENI.